These 17 T cell receptor beta chains came from one sample sequenced in a study of blood T cells in healthy people across ages. Next came a second PCR, run for about 6 to 11 cycles, which used a sample-barcoded 5' primer along with a J-beta primer mix. MiXCR, applied by TCRdb to the 5' RACE reads, yields one record per CDR3 protein. The profile shows around 1.5 million distinct CDR3 sequences, roughly 40% of them singletons. The specimen sequenced was blood. The origin of the receptors is a woman aged 18-30 years in good health.

The gene calls are TRBV20-1 and TRBJ2-7; D is uncertain. The germline V gene has CDR1 DFQATT and CDR2 SNEGSKA (reference sequence). The V and J ends lost 3 bases and 2 bases respectively, with 14 bases between them. This CDR3 region has 14 residues. In nucleotides, the CDR3 is TGCAGTGCTAGTGCCGAGACTGGAGCCTACGAGCAGTACTTC. Translating gives CSASAETGAYEQYF.

The chain carries TRBV7-8 and TRBJ1-1; D call uncertain. Per germline, CDR1 SGHVS and CDR2 FQNEAQ. This CDR3 is built from 14 residues. V lost 5 bases, J lost 5 bases, and 15 bases lay in between. The CDR3 is CASSPSSLGTEAFF. The CDR3 nucleotides read TGTGCCAGCAGCCCCAGCTCCCTGGGGACTGAAGCTTTCTTT.

The chain is built from TRBV14 and TRBJ2-7; 12 bases line up with TRBD2. The CDR3 spans 16 residues. Trimming took 4 bases from V and 7 from J; bases not matched to a gene: 11. Germline assignment: CDR1 SGHDN and CDR2 FVKESK. The CDR3 coding sequence is TGTGCCAGCAGCCGTTGGACTAGCGGGGCATACAATGAGCAGTACTTC. It codes for CASSRWTSGAYNEQYF.

The table lists this clonotype with a few counts. Being one base from a much bigger clone, this may be a read error. This chain connects TRBV5-1 to TRBJ2-3; 8 bases line up with TRBD1. CDR1 and CDR2 from the germline V gene are SGHRS and YFSETQ. The CDR3 spans 14 residues. Losses at the gene ends were 4 bases for V and 2 bases for J; bases not matched to a gene: 3. The CDR3: CASSVDRATDTQYF. Written as DNA, the CDR3 is TGCGCCAGCAGCGTGGACAGGGCCACAGATACGCAGTATTTT. The full variable domain, with the rest looked up from reference TRBV5-1 and TRBJ2-3, is KAGVTQTPRYLIKTRGQQVTLSCSPISGHRSVSWYQQTPGQGLQFLFEYFSETQRNKGNFPGRFSGRQFSNSRSEMNVSTLELGDSALYLCASSVDRATDTQYFGPGTRLTVL.

In this sample, this clonotype turned up a few times. This rearrangement joins TRBV2 to TRBJ2-3; TRBD2 aligns across 9 bases. Germline V gene data show CDR1 as SNHLY and CDR2 as FYNNEI. This CDR3 comprises 16 residues. Losses at the gene ends were 1 base for V and 5 bases for J; bases not matched to a gene: 7. CDR3 DNA sequence: TGTGCCAGCAGTGAAGGGACTAGCGTAGGGCAAGATACGCAGTATTTT. Translating gives CASSEGTSVGQDTQYF.

In DNA form, the CDR3 reads TGTGCCACCAGCAGAGGGGGGGACAGGGGGGAGACCCAGTACTTC. Translated, it gives CATSRGGDRGETQYF. V usage is TRBV15 and J usage is TRBJ2-5; 11 nucleotides agree with TRBD1. CDR3 length: 15 amino acids. Germline-derived CDR1 and CDR2 are LNHNV and YYDKDF (reference sequence). Trimming at V came to 1 base and at J to 5 bases, leaving 3 bases not matched to a gene. Based on the CDR3 plus reference TRBV15 and TRBJ2-5, the full variable domain is DAMVIQNPRYQVTQFGKPVTLSCSQTLNHNVMYWYQQKSSQAPKLLFHYYDKDFNNEADTPDNFQSRRPNTSFCFLDIRSPGLGDTAMYLCATSRGGDRGETQYFGPGTRLLVL.

This chain links TRBV15 with TRBJ2-3, with 7 bases identical to TRBD2. The CDR3 contains 17 residues. Germline-derived CDR1 and CDR2 are LNHNV and YYDKDF (reference sequence). Losses at the gene ends were 2 bases for V and 5 bases for J; bases not matched to a gene: 13. The CDR3 protein is CATSRSGVGNVGDTQYF. DNA of the CDR3: TGTGCCACCAGCAGAAGCGGGGTCGGTAATGTAGGAGATACGCAGTATTTT.

The sample holds a few counts of this clonotype. This chain connects TRBV5-1 to TRBJ2-6; 9 bases fit TRBD1. Germline V gene sequence: CDR1 SGHRS, CDR2 YFSETQ. CDR3 length: 18 amino acids. The V and J ends lost 3 bases and 0 bases, in that order; junction bases with no gene match: 7. The CDR3 nucleotides are TGCGCCAGCAGCTCCGGGACAGGGCTATTCTCTGGGGCCAACGTCCTGACTTTC. Translation: CASSSGTGLFSGANVLTF.

The chain employs TRBV6-5 and TRBJ2-7; D not certain. TRBJ2-5 explains the end of the DNA better; the J call may be wrong. Germline-derived CDR1 and CDR2 are MNHEY and SVGAGI. This CDR3 has 16 residues. CDR3 region: CASSPSRAVFQETQYF. The DNA of the CDR3 is TGTGCCAGCAGTCCCTCTAGGGCGGTCTTCCAAGAGACCCAGTACTTC.

The sample holds one count of this clonotype. The V and J genes are TRBV7-9 and TRBJ2-5; D not certain. The germline gives CDR1 SEHNR, CDR2 FQNEAQ (reference sequence). V lost 0 bases to trimming and J lost 5 bases, with 7 bases between them. The CDR3 contains 13 residues. The CDR3 nucleotides read TGTGCCAGCAGCTTAGCCGGACCCGAGACCCAGTACTTC. The encoded protein is CASSLAGPETQYF.

The chain uses TRBV25-1 and TRBJ1-3, with D perhaps matching TRBD1 (5 bases). The germline CDR1 and CDR2 sequences are MGHDK and SYGVNS. V lost 4 bases and J lost 8, with 9 bases in between. The CDR3 covers 12 residues. CDR3 sequence (DNA): TGTGCCAGCAGTGCTCGAGGGGACACCATATATTTT. Translating it yields CASSARGDTIYF. Drawing the rest from reference TRBV25-1 and TRBJ1-3, the complete variable domain is EADIYQTPRYLVIGTGKKITLECSQTMGHDKMYWYQQDPGMELHLIHYSYGVNSTEKGDLSSESTVSRIRTEHFPLTLESARPSHTSQYLCASSARGDTIYFGEGSWLTVV.

This clonotype occurred a few times. V is TRBV27 and J is TRBJ1-2; 7 nucleotides agree with TRBD1. From germline, CDR1 is MNHEY and CDR2 SMNVEV (reference sequence). The CDR3 contains 13 residues. After removal of 5 bases from V and 8 bases from J, the junction contained 8 bases not matched to a gene. CDR3 nucleotide sequence: TGTGCCAGCAGTCCCAATACAGGGGAAGGCTACACCTTC. It translates to CASSPNTGEGYTF.

This CDR3 reads CSARKALYNEQFF. Here the CDR3 DNA reads TGCAGTGCTAGGAAGGCCCTCTACAATGAGCAGTTCTTC. The chain combines TRBV20-1 with TRBJ2-1; D gene uncertain. Germline V gene data show CDR1 as DFQATT and CDR2 as SNEGSKA (reference sequence). The CDR3 runs to 13 residues. Between the trimmed V and J ends, which lost 3 bases and 3 bases, there was a span of 9 bases.

This clonotype was recorded once. The rearrangement links TRBV12-3 or TRBV12-4 to TRBJ2-2; 7 bases are shared with TRBD2. Unmatched junction bases numbered 5, after V lost 7 bases and J lost 0 bases. The CDR3 consists of 15 residues. This CDR3 is CASKNSGANTGELFF. CDR3 nucleotide sequence: TGTGCCAGCAAGAACAGCGGGGCGAACACCGGGGAGCTGTTTTTT.

V gene TRBV6-1 combines with J gene TRBJ1-3; 11 nucleotides agree with TRBD1. Looked up from germline, CDR1 is MNHNS and CDR2 is SASEGT. The CDR3 is 20 amino acids. With V trimmed by 6 bases and J by 3 bases, 19 bases remained unmatched. CDR3 loop: CASSRTRTGTGGVGGNTIYF. CDR3 nucleotide sequence: TGTGCCAGCAGCCGTACTCGGACAGGGACAGGGGGGGTAGGTGGAAACACCATATATTTT.

This sequence joins TRBV14 and TRBJ1-4, with D uncertain. V was pared by 5 bases and J by 10 bases, with 17 bases between. Germline V gene sequence: CDR1 SGHDN, CDR2 FVKESK. This CDR3 is built from 14 residues. In nucleotides, the CDR3 is TGTGCCAGCAGCACTACAGCCTGGAGTGGAAAACTGTTTTTT. It is translated as CASSTTAWSGKLFF.

A word on this clonotype: Likely a read error: the CDR3 ends without its conserved phenylalanine or tryptophan. Because the CDR3's place on the DNA is in doubt, the DNA is left out and the CDR3 is given as listed by TCRdb. The V and J genes are TRBV5-1 and TRBJ2-6. Including both end residues, the CDR3 is 17 amino acids long. Germline values: CDR1 SGHRS, CDR2 YFSETQ. CDR3 sequence reads: CASSLRSGISGANVLTI.